Listed here is a single T cell receptor (beta chain). It was with random hexamers that roughly 0.5 to 1 ug RNA was reverse transcribed. One entry per CDR3 protein, called by TCRdb with MiXCR from the immunoSEQ multiplex PCR reads. Of about 200,000 distinct CDR3 sequences in the sample, 90% to 95% were seen once. This sample was included in a study of CD8 T cells in Susac syndrome. About the study: At the time of blood draw, patients with Susac syndrome were therapy-naive, receiving corticosteroids, or receiving intravenous immunoglobulin alone.

V dropped 0 bases and J dropped 2; count of bases not matched to a gene: 4. The CDR3 has 17 amino acids. Germline V CDR1 and CDR2: MNHEY, SVGAGI. This sequence joins TRBV6-5 and TRBJ2-7, with 13 positions matching TRBD2. Sequenced: CD4+ T cells from PBMCs. This TCR derives from a human donor with Susac syndrome. The CDR3 here is CASSYSGLAGTAYEQYF. CDR3 bases: TGTGCCAGCAGTTACTCGGGACTAGCGGGAACCGCCTACGAGCAGTACTTC.